The rows below give T cell receptor beta chains drawn from one sample of a study of T cells after yellow fever vaccination. TCRdb reprocessed the 5' RACE reads with MiXCR, giving one entry per CDR3 protein. Of 500,000 to 650,000 distinct CDR3 sequences in the sample, approximately 16% were seen once. The sample consisted of PBMCs, taken about 5 days after the first yellow fever vaccination. The receptors stem from a young man who received the YFV17D yellow fever vaccine. CDR3s include the opening cysteine and the closing phenylalanine or tryptophan. D genes are given only for firm matches. Clone size, where shown, is once, few, many, or a class for clones that have expanded.

size: many; D: TRBD1; J: TRBJ2-1; V: TRBV4-1; DNA: TGCGCCAGCAGCCAAGCTAGGGACAGGGTATCCTACAATGAGCAGTTCTTC; CDR3: CASSQARDRVSYNEQFF
size: few; D: NA; J: TRBJ2-3; V: TRBV4-2; DNA: TGTGCCAGCAGCCAAGGCCGGGGAACGGGGTATACGCAGTATTTT; CDR3: CASSQGRGTGYTQYF
size: many; D: TRBD1; J: TRBJ1-2; V: TRBV5-1; DNA: TGCGCCAGCAGCCCAGGACAGGGTGCTAACTATGGCTACACCTTC; CDR3: CASSPGQGANYGYTF
size: NA; D: NA; J: TRBJ2-2; V: TRBV6-1; DNA: TGTGCCAGCACCCTGGACAGACCCACCGGGGAGCTGTTTTTT; CDR3: CASTLDRPTGELFF
size: NA; D: NA; J: TRBJ1-6; V: TRBV18; DNA: TGTGCCAGCCAACAGTCTTCGAATTCACCCCTCCACTTT; CDR3: CASQQSSNSPLHF
size: NA; D: NA; J: TRBJ1-3; V: TRBV7-6; DNA: TGTGCCAGCAGCTTAGGCGACAGTTCTGGAAAAACCATATATTTT; CDR3: CASSLGDSSGKTIYF
size: many; D: NA; J: TRBJ2-7; V: TRBV5-1; DNA: TGCGCCAGCAGCTTGAGCAGCCTTTACGAGCAGTACTTC; CDR3: CASSLSSLYEQYF
size: NA; D: NA; J: TRBJ1-2; V: TRBV20-1; DNA: TGCAGTGCTAGAGATTGGTATGGCTACACCTTC; CDR3: CSARDWYGYTF
size: few; D: NA; J: TRBJ1-4; V: TRBV5-1; DNA: TGCGCCAGCAGCTTGGTAGGGCGGAGTAATGAAAAACTGTTTTTT; CDR3: CASSLVGRSNEKLFF
size: few; D: TRBD1; J: TRBJ1-1; V: TRBV6-5; DNA: TGTGCCAGCAGGGACAGGGGGACTGAAGCTTTCTTT; CDR3: CASRDRGTEAFF
size: few; D: NA; J: TRBJ1-5; V: TRBV20-1; DNA: TGCAGTGCTCAATCCCGGGTATGGGCTCAGCCCCAGCATTTT; CDR3: CSAQSRVWAQPQHF
size: few; D: NA; J: TRBJ2-5; V: TRBV6-1; DNA: TGTGCCAGCAGCCAAAGGAGGGACGGCGTCGGAGAGACCCAGTACTTC; CDR3: CASSQRRDGVGETQYF
size: NA; D: NA; J: TRBJ2-2; V: TRBV4-3; DNA: TGCGCCAGCAGCCAAGCTACCCGGACCTTCGCGAACACCGGGGAGCTGTTTTTT; CDR3: CASSQATRTFANTGELFF
size: NA; D: NA; J: TRBJ1-5; V: TRBV24-1; DNA: TGTGCCACCAGTGGCCCAACACCCAATCAGCCCCAGCATTTT; CDR3: CATSGPTPNQPQHF
size: few; D: NA; J: TRBJ1-2; V: TRBV6-2/TRBV6-3; DNA: TGTGCCAGCAGTTACCGGACAGAGAATGGTGGCTACACCTTC; CDR3: CASSYRTENGGYTF
size: NA; D: TRBD1; J: TRBJ2-1; V: TRBV12-3/TRBV12-4; DNA: TGTGCCAGCAGCCTCGACAGGGGTTCTTTCGATGAGCAGTTCTTC; CDR3: CASSLDRGSFDEQFF
size: few; D: TRBD1; J: TRBJ1-1; V: TRBV18; DNA: TGTGCCAGCTCATCCTCTCTGACAGGGGGCTCTGAAGCTTTCTTT; CDR3: CASSSSLTGGSEAFF
size: NA; D: TRBD2; J: TRBJ2-5; V: TRBV14; DNA: TGTGCCAGCAGCCAAGAAGTAGCGGGGCCGGGAGAGACCCAGTACTTC; CDR3: CASSQEVAGPGETQYF
size: many; D: NA; J: TRBJ1-2; V: TRBV5-1; DNA: TGCGCCAGCAGCTTGAGGGCGGATTATGGCTACACCTTC; CDR3: CASSLRADYGYTF
size: few; D: TRBD2; J: TRBJ2-5; V: TRBV7-2; DNA: TGTGCCAGCAGACGGACTGGGGGGGTCGGAGAGACCCAGTACTTC; CDR3: CASRRTGGVGETQYF